One sample yielded the 25 T cell receptor beta chains listed below, sequenced in a study of beta chain features in type 1 diabetes (dated by TCRdb to about 2018). Receptor amplification or capture employed the immunoSEQ multiplex PCR assay. The entire isolated RNA was reverse transcribed using the High Capacity cDNA Reverse Transcription Kit, and thus expressed TCRB transcripts were sequenced. What TCRdb holds here is the immuneACCESS table cut down to in-frame rearrangements. Part of the clones is not present; checked against another copy, under half of the missing clones reflect an unresolved V gene, and the others are unexplained. The sample profile shows about 900,000 clones; roughly 15% of them were found once. The ten largest clones capture 0.02% to 0.025% of the sample. Sequencing was done on a sample of naive CD4+ T cells from blood. The cell subset or site tag for this specimen amounts to: true naive CD4+ T cells. The receptors originated from a woman between 18 and 29 years old in good health.

This clone showed up just a few times. The CDR3 protein is CASSSAGTSGSGQETQYF. Written as DNA, the CDR3 is TGTGCCAGCAGCTCCGCCGGGACTAGCGGGAGTGGTCAAGAGACCCAGTACTTC. The chain carries TRBV5-5 and TRBJ2-5, with 14 nucleotides matching TRBD2. Germline values: CDR1 SGHKS, CDR2 YYEKEE (reference sequence). This CDR3 comprises 18 residues. V lost 3 bases and J lost 2; bases outside the gene matches: 9.

This clone showed up just a few times. This rearrangement joins TRBV4-2 to TRBJ1-4; tentative D call: TRBD1 (6 bases). This CDR3 comprises 15 residues. Germline V gene sequence: CDR1 LGHNA, CDR2 YNFKEQ. Trimming pared 3 bases from V and 8 bases from J, leaving 16 bases between. The chain's CDR3 is CASSHPAGEREKLFF. DNA for the CDR3: TGTGCCAGCAGCCATCCAGCAGGGGAGAGGGAAAAACTGTTTTTT.

Only a few counts were recorded for this clone. The V gene is TRBV2, the J gene TRBJ2-1; D may be TRBD2 (5 bases). The CDR3 is 13 residues long. Trimming took off 4 bases at V and 5 bases at J, with 9 bases between the two ends. Germline V gene data show CDR1 as SNHLY and CDR2 as FYNNEI. Here the CDR3 DNA reads TGTGCCAGCAGTGGGAGGTGGGACAATGAGCAGTTCTTC. The encoded protein is CASSGRWDNEQFF. The variable domain in full, completed from reference TRBV2 and TRBJ2-1, reads EPEVTQTPSHQVTQMGQEVILRCVPISNHLYFYWYRQILGQKVEFLVSFYNNEISEKSEIFDDQFSVERPDGSNFTLKIRSTKLEDSAMYFCASSGRWDNEQFFGPGTRLTVL.

This clone was counted a few times. The identical CDR3 is also encoded by other nucleotide sequences in the sample. The chain carries TRBV18 and TRBJ2-1, with D tentatively TRBD2 (5 bases). Germline values: CDR1 KGHSH, CDR2 LQKENI. V was cut by 6 bases and J by 2 bases, with 8 bases left in between. CDR3 size: 13 residues. This CDR3 is CASSGVAYNEQFF. In DNA form, the CDR3 reads TGTGCCAGCTCCGGGGTGGCCTACAATGAGCAGTTCTTC.

This clone was observed a handful of times. The V and J genes are TRBV19 and TRBJ2-1; no definite D call. Trimming shortened V by 0 bases and J by 4 bases, and 7 bases separated the two germline ends. CDR3 size: 14 residues. Per the germline V gene, CDR1 is LNHDA and CDR2 is SQIVND (reference sequence). CDR3 sequence: CASSIDVGYNEQFF. The CDR3 DNA sequence: TGTGCCAGTAGTATAGACGTGGGATACAATGAGCAGTTCTTC.

There are a few counts of this clone. V and J are TRBV5-4 and TRBJ2-7; no clear D gene. CDR1 is SGHNT, CDR2 YYREEE, per germline (reference sequence). This CDR3 spans 13 amino acids. Trimming took off 5 bases at V and 0 bases at J, with 9 bases between the two ends. The CDR3 spells CASRDGSSYEQYF. The CDR3 DNA reads TGTGCCAGCAGAGACGGAAGCTCCTACGAGCAGTACTTC.

In this sample, this clone turned up a few times. This chain connects TRBV5-1 to TRBJ2-3; D not certain. Germline V gene lookup returns CDR1 SGHRS and CDR2 YFSETQ. This CDR3 comprises 12 residues. V lost 7 bases, J lost 5 bases, and 11 bases lay in between. CDR3: CASSEIVDTQYF. CDR3 coding DNA: TGCGCCAGCTCGGAGATAGTAGATACGCAGTATTTT.

This clone appeared a few times. This chain connects TRBV7-2 to TRBJ1-2; D is ambiguous. The V end was cut by 3 bases, the J end by 3 bases, with 5 bases between. Germline CDR1 is SGHTA and CDR2 is FQGNSA. The CDR3 covers 12 residues. The CDR3 here is CASSFPDYGYTF. The DNA of the CDR3 is TGTGCCAGCAGCTTTCCAGACTATGGCTACACCTTC.

This chain links TRBV5-1 with TRBJ2-1; TRBD1 matches at 7 bases. V lost 2 bases, J lost 3 bases, and 5 bases stayed unmatched. The germline gives CDR1 SGHRS, CDR2 YFSETQ. The length of the CDR3 is 15 residues. CDR3 sequence reads: CASSLWGQNYNEQFF. DNA of the CDR3: TGCGCCAGCAGCTTATGGGGACAGAACTACAATGAGCAGTTCTTC.

This clone occurred a few times. The chain couples TRBV21-1 to TRBJ2-5; TRBD2 reflects the table's D call only, with no check against the DNA. TRBV21-1 constitutes a pseudogene. This CDR3 comprises 15 residues. The CDR3 region is CASSTEREGKETQYF. CDR3 DNA sequence: TGTGCCAGCAGCACAGAGCGGGAGGGCAAAGAGACCCAGTACTTC.

The CDR3 loop reads CASSPGTAGPFNEQFF. In nucleotides, the CDR3 is TGCGCCAGCAGTCCGGGGACAGCGGGACCGTTCAATGAGCAGTTCTTC. The gene calls are TRBV5-1 and TRBJ2-1; the D call may be TRBD1 or TRBD2 (7 bases each). The V gene lost 5 bases and the J gene lost 6 bases, with 21 bases spanning the gap. This CDR3 is 16 amino acids long. Germline V CDR1 and CDR2: SGHRS, YFSETQ.

The table lists this clone with a few counts. The chain links TRBV7-2 to TRBJ2-1, with 9 nucleotides matching TRBD2. CDR1 SGHTA and CDR2 FQGNSA come from the germline V gene. V was pared by 7 bases and J by 5 bases, with 9 bases of the junction left unmatched. The CDR3 is 15 residues long. CDR3 in amino acids: CASTKVGGRDNEQFF. DNA of the CDR3: TGTGCCAGCACCAAAGTGGGCGGGAGGGACAATGAGCAGTTCTTC.

This clone was seen only a few times. The chain combines TRBV27 with TRBJ2-1; TRBD2 is a possible D gene (5 bases). V was trimmed by 6 bases and J by 0 bases, leaving 12 bases between them. There are 15 residues in the CDR3. Looked up from germline, CDR1 is MNHEY and CDR2 is SMNVEV (reference sequence). The CDR3 protein is CASSPRVYSYNEQFF. Here the CDR3 DNA reads TGTGCCAGCAGCCCGCGGGTTTACTCCTACAATGAGCAGTTCTTC.

This clone was counted ten times or more. The CDR3 nucleotides read TGTGCCAGCAGTGTGGCAGGGGAAAAACTGTTTTTT. This codes for CASSVAGEKLFF. The chain couples TRBV2 to TRBJ1-4; D is perhaps TRBD1 (5 bases). Germline CDR1 reads SNHLY; CDR2 reads FYNNEI. The CDR3 has 12 amino acids. V was clipped by 4 bases and J by 8 bases, with 8 bases between them.

With respect to this clone: The identical CDR3 is also encoded by other nucleotide sequences in the sample. The genes are TRBV20-1 and TRBJ2-5; D is unclear. Germline V gene lookup returns CDR1 DFQATT and CDR2 SNEGSKA (reference sequence). V was clipped by 3 bases and J by 2 bases, with 4 bases between them. The CDR3 sequence is 11 residues long. The CDR3 DNA reads as TGCAGTGCTAGGGCACAAGAGACCCAGTACTTC. Its translation: CSARAQETQYF.

This clone appeared a few times. Other DNA sequences in the sample encode the same CDR3. This rearrangement joins TRBV28 to TRBJ2-5; 8 nucleotides match TRBD1. Trimming cost V 3 bases and J 4 bases; bases outside gene matches: 4. The germline V gene has CDR1 MDHEN and CDR2 SYDVKM. This CDR3 has 14 amino acids. The chain's CDR3 is CASSLAGGAETQYF. As DNA, the CDR3 is TGTGCCAGCAGTTTGGCAGGGGGCGCAGAGACCCAGTACTTC.

This chain links TRBV9 with TRBJ1-4; a possible D gene is TRBD1 (6 bases). In germline, CDR1 is SGDLS, CDR2 YYNGEE. V dropped 1 base and J dropped 8 bases, with 12 bases sitting between them. This CDR3 contains 14 residues. CDR3 sequence reads: CASSVTTGGEKLFF. The CDR3 DNA sequence: TGTGCCAGCAGCGTAACGACAGGCGGCGAAAAACTGTTTTTT.

This clone was recorded a few times. The chain uses TRBV5-1 and TRBJ2-3, with TRBD2 identical over 8 bases. V was clipped by 2 bases and J by 2 bases; unmatched bases: 4. CDR1 is SGHRS, CDR2 YFSETQ, per germline. There are 15 residues in the CDR3. DNA of the CDR3: TGCGCCAGCAGCTTCACTAGCGGCTCCACAGATACGCAGTATTTT. It encodes CASSFTSGSTDTQYF. Based on the CDR3 plus reference TRBV5-1 and TRBJ2-3, the full variable domain is KAGVTQTPRYLIKTRGQQVTLSCSPISGHRSVSWYQQTPGQGLQFLFEYFSETQRNKGNFPGRFSGRQFSNSRSEMNVSTLELGDSALYLCASSFTSGSTDTQYFGPGTRLTVL.

This clone was counted between two and nine times. Other nucleotide sequences from this sample produce the same CDR3. The chain couples TRBV28 to TRBJ2-1; 7 bases match TRBD2. Germline V gives CDR1 MDHEN, CDR2 SYDVKM. The CDR3 is made up of 13 amino acids. Trimming at V came to 2 bases and at J to 7 bases, leaving 2 bases not matched to a gene. The CDR3 sequence is CASSLRTSNEQFF. Written as DNA, the CDR3 is TGTGCCAGCAGTTTAAGGACTAGTAATGAGCAGTTCTTC.

The chain combines TRBV6-4 with TRBJ2-1, with 9 bases identical to TRBD2. Unmatched junction bases numbered 8, after V lost 6 bases and J lost 2 bases. The CDR3 contains 16 residues. Germline CDR1 reads MRHNA; CDR2 reads SNTAGT. CDR3: CASSARASGAYNEQFF. In DNA form, the CDR3 reads TGTGCCAGCAGCGCGCGGGCTAGCGGGGCCTACAATGAGCAGTTCTTC.

This clone turned up a few times. This rearrangement joins TRBV4-2 to TRBJ2-5; 9 nucleotides align to TRBD1. Germline CDR1 is LGHNA and CDR2 is YNFKEQ. CDR3 size: 17 residues. V dropped 1 base and J dropped 5; count of bases not matched to a gene: 11. As DNA, the CDR3 is TGTGCCAGCAGCCAAGGAGTGGGACAGGGAAGCGTGGAGACCCAGTACTTC. Translating gives CASSQGVGQGSVETQYF.

This clone was seen only a few times. The V and J genes are TRBV11-2 and TRBJ2-7; 8 bases agree with TRBD1. The germline V gene encodes CDR1 SGHAT and CDR2 FQNNGV. The ends lost 5 bases at V and 3 bases at J; junction bases unmatched: 6. This CDR3 contains 14 residues. CDR3: CASSQRQGNYEQYF. CDR3 DNA: TGTGCCAGCAGCCAGAGACAGGGGAACTACGAGCAGTACTTC.

This clone was observed at least ten times. The genes are TRBV7-9 and TRBJ1-1; 8 bases are shared with TRBD1. The junction had 9 bases not matched to a gene; V was cut back by 8 bases and J by 1 base. Germline V gene sequence: CDR1 SEHNR, CDR2 FQNEAQ (reference sequence). The CDR3 covers 15 residues. The CDR3 loop reads CASRNAQGGNTEAFF. The DNA of the CDR3 is TGTGCCAGCCGAAACGCACAGGGGGGGAACACTGAAGCTTTCTTT.

V and J are TRBV29-1 and TRBJ2-2; D may be TRBD1 (5 bases). This CDR3 spans 15 amino acids. V lost 7 bases and J lost 5, with 20 bases in between. CDR1 is SQVTM and CDR2 is ANQGSEA in the germline V gene. CDR3 loop: CSAADSWHRTGELFF. CDR3 sequence (DNA): TGCAGCGCCGCCGACAGTTGGCATCGGACCGGGGAGCTGTTTTTT.

The CDR3 reads CASSFGPGGSTEAFF. CDR3 DNA: TGTGCCAGCAGTTTTGGGCCAGGGGGAAGCACTGAAGCTTTCTTT. This chain uses TRBV28 with TRBJ1-1; TRBD1 matches at 7 bases. CDR1 MDHEN and CDR2 SYDVKM come from the germline V gene. The junction had 8 bases not matched to a gene; V was cut back by 3 bases and J by 4 bases. This CDR3 has 15 amino acids.